This T cell receptor beta chain stems from a study of blood T cell repertoires in COVID-19. Study summary: The United States, Italy and Spain supplied acute and convalescent COVID-19 samples. The cDNA or gDNA used as material had been derived from T cells, B-cell-depleted T cells, or PBMCs.

The germline V gene encodes CDR1 SNHLY and CDR2 FYNNEI. The CDR3 is 14 residues long. V gave up 0 bases and J gave up 6 bases, with 11 bases separating them. Study processing details: Using reference gene primer amplification, nucleated cell counts were estimated. This table comes from immunoSEQ multiplex PCR, and its TCRdb copy is limited to in-frame clones, with some not included. V and J calls and clone size are as listed in that table; D and trimming were resolved from the DNA. Here the sample spans hundreds of thousands of clones, around four fifths being singletons. This chain connects TRBV2 to TRBJ1-1; D call uncertain. The sequence was obtained from a woman aged 40 to 49 with active or convalescent COVID-19. Sample: peripheral blood. The CDR3 sequence is CASSEASEPAEAFF. DNA for the CDR3: TGTGCCAGCAGTGAAGCAAGCGAACCAGCTGAAGCTTTCTTT. Combining the CDR3 with reference TRBV2 and TRBJ1-1 gives the whole variable domain EPEVTQTPSHQVTQMGQEVILRCVPISNHLYFYWYRQILGQKVEFLVSFYNNEISEKSEIFDDQFSVERPDGSNFTLKIRSTKLEDSAMYFCASSEASEPAEAFFGQGTRLTVV.